Described below is a single T cell receptor beta chain sequence and its context. It lacks a known antigen. Per-nucleotide qualities are absent, and no much larger clonotype sits a single base away. Genomic DNA was extracted from sorted cells for sequencing of the TCRbeta CDR3 region. TCRbeta CDR3 regions were sequenced using the immunoSEQ Assay. TCRdb stores this immuneACCESS table with in-frame sequences only. Part of the clones is absent; in the studies checked, under half of the shortfall reflects unresolved V genes, and no reason is known for the rest. The sample has more than 75,000 clones on record, around 86% of them singletons. The top ten clonotypes cover about 1% of the sample. Patients with autoimmune disease history or receiving systemic immunosuppression were excluded from the trial. Peripheral blood for TCR sequencing was collected from all dose cohorts at baseline, on cycle 4 day 1, and on cycle 7 day 1. The samples were drawn from a first-in-human, open-label, multicenter phase I dose-escalation trial of ivuxolimab. Adults with locally advanced or metastatic melanoma, renal cell carcinoma, hepatocellular carcinoma or head and neck squamous cell carcinoma were enrolled in the trial. CD4+ and CD8+ T cells were sorted separately from peripheral blood before TCR sequencing.

This entry belongs to a study of OX40 agonist ivuxolimab in advanced cancers. Background on the whole study: Ivuxolimab was an agonistic, fully human IgG2 monoclonal antibody directed against OX40 (CD134), a costimulatory receptor. Three dose-escalation patients achieved partial responses, one with hepatocellular carcinoma and two with cutaneous melanoma. The monotherapy dose-escalation portion (N of about 49 patients) of the phase I ivuxolimab trial is reported in the paper. The point of sequencing TCRbeta in the periphery was to test whether ivuxolimab changed TCR sequence diversity and drove clonal T-cell expansion. In the dose-escalation cohort, 70% to 90% of patients were male, and the mean age was 60 years with a range of roughly 23 to 79. Of the approximately 54 patients in dose escalation, around 20 had hepatocellular carcinoma, approximately 15 had melanoma, 9 had renal cell carcinoma and 9 had head and neck cancer. Patients were allowed to have had prior anti-PD-1, anti-PD-L1 or anti-CTLA-4 therapy, and about 40% of the dose-escalation patients had been treated with checkpoint inhibitors. Intravenous ivuxolimab was administered to patients every 2 weeks at six dose levels: 0.01, 0.1, 0.3, 1.5, 3 and 10 mg/kg.

Results and caveats for the whole study, not just this receptor: Clonal expansion of both CD4+ and CD8+ blood T cells was observed from baseline to week 6 at doses 0.1 to 3.0 mg/kg. Which antigens the clonally expanded peripheral T cells were specific for was not determined. In the 0.1-3.0 mg/kg groups, partial responders were among the patients with the lowest normalized peripheral clonal expansion, particularly in CD8+ T cells. Low levels of normalized T-cell clonal expansion were also seen in some nonresponding patients. After ivuxolimab, expanded clones were on average more numerous among CD8+ T cells than among CD4+ T cells.

The CDR3 goes from the cysteine to the phenylalanine over 16 residues. The entry retains the CDR3 DNA only, 48 bases that are in frame from base 1. Trimming at the junction amounts to 6 bases on V and 0 bases on J, and the germline ends lie 15 bases apart. CDR1 and CDR2 (SEHNR, FQNEAQ) derive from the germline V gene (reference sequence). The source of this sequence is an adult with an advanced solid tumor such as melanoma, head and neck, liver or kidney cancer. The sequence is built from TRBV7-9 and TRBJ2-1; the D gene identity is not certain. This sample comprised CD4+ or CD8+ T cells sorted from blood, obtained in a trial of the OX40 agonist ivuxolimab. The CDR3 region has the sequence CASSLAYKSSYNEQFF. The DNA sequence is TGTGCCAGCAGTCTGGCCTATAAGAGCTCCTACAATGAGCAGTTCTTC.